This entry lists 5 T cell receptor beta chains sequenced from one sample in a study of T cell responses to AZD1222 COVID-19 vaccine. TCRdb's table, derived via immunoSEQ multiplex PCR, lists solely in-frame clones and lacks some. The data contain about 110,000 clones, 87% of them singletons. Specimen: peripheral blood, collected on day 0 of AZD1222 vaccination. The source is an adult in good health.

This chain joins TRBV5-1 and TRBJ1-1, with TRBD1 as a possible D gene (6 bases). Trimming removed 1 base at V and 3 bases at J, with 13 bases between. Germline CDR1 SGHRS, CDR2 YFSETQ. This CDR3 comprises 15 residues. DNA of the CDR3: TGCGCCAGCAGCTTGATCGGGGGCAGGGACACTGAAGCTTTCTTT. This sequence encodes CASSLIGGRDTEAFF.

This chain connects TRBV10-3 to TRBJ2-3; weak D call: TRBD2 (7 bases). CDR3 length equals 15 residues. Deletions cut 3 bases from V and 6 bases from J, with 16 bases between. Germline CDR1 is ENHRY and CDR2 is SYGVKD. The CDR3 here is CAISEMGGLADTQYF. In nucleotides, the CDR3 is TGTGCCATCAGTGAAATGGGGGGGCTTGCGGATACGCAGTATTTT.

V gene TRBV7-2 combines with J gene TRBJ2-7; no clear D. With 4 bases removed from V and 2 bases from J, the gap between germline ends came to 9 bases. CDR3 size: 13 residues. CDR1 SGHTA and CDR2 FQGNSA come from the germline V gene. The CDR3 here is CASSYPGAYEQYF. CDR3 DNA sequence: TGTGCCAGCAGCTACCCGGGCGCCTACGAGCAGTACTTC.

This clone was seen only once. This rearrangement joins TRBV2 to TRBJ1-2; 7 bases agree with TRBD1. Germline CDR1 is SNHLY and CDR2 is FYNNEI. Trimming removed 5 bases from V and 7 bases from J; junction bases left unmatched: 4. This CDR3 comprises 12 residues. Written as DNA, the CDR3 is TGTGCCAGCAGTCAGGGGGAGGGTGGCTACACCTTC. Its protein is CASSQGEGGYTF.

The V and J genes are TRBV7-8 and TRBJ1-3; D possibly corresponds to TRBD1 (6 bases). Germline values: CDR1 SGHVS, CDR2 FQNEAQ. This CDR3 contains 17 residues. Trimming pared 2 bases from V and 0 bases from J, leaving 14 bases between. This chain's CDR3 is CASSLPRQANSGNTIYF. For the CDR3, the DNA is TGTGCCAGCAGCTTACCCAGACAGGCAAACTCTGGAAACACCATATATTTT.